Here is one TCR beta chain with its context. The data derive from a study of blood T cell repertoires in COVID-19. Study at large: The United States, Italy and Spain provided the acute and convalescent COVID-19 samples.

In the authors' methods: Reference gene primer amplification gave nucleated cell count estimates. The method was immunoSEQ multiplex PCR; TCRdb's version includes in-frame clones alone and lacks a portion of them. That table furnishes V, J and clone size, whereas the DNA furnished D and trimming. The table shows about 33,000 clones, with around 88% occurring only once. Germline V CDR1 and CDR2: KGHSH, LQKENI. With 4 bases clipped from V and 2 bases from J, the junction kept 8 bases outside the gene matches. The CDR3 totals 16 residues. What was sequenced was peripheral blood. This sequence was found in a human donor in a cohort sampled during active COVID-19. The rearrangement links TRBV18 to TRBJ1-5; 7 bases line up with TRBD1. Here the CDR3 DNA reads TGTGCCAGCTCACAGTTTCCCGGGACAGGCAATCAGCCCCAGCATTTT. This encodes CASSQFPGTGNQPQHF.